Included here is one T cell receptor beta chain sequence, with context. The sample is drawn from a study of technical replicates of blood from several donors. TCRdb keeps only in-frame clones here, not all; method: immunoSEQ multiplex PCR. The table lists 85,000 to 100,000 clones, 80% to 95% of them singletons. Trimming took off 4 bases at V and 0 bases at J, with 11 bases between the two ends. CDR3 size: 15 residues. From germline, CDR1 is SGDLS and CDR2 YYNGEE. Sequencing was performed on T cells isolated from PBMCs. This clonotype originated in a human donor in good health. The chain carries TRBV9 and TRBJ2-1; tentative D call: TRBD2 (6 bases). CDR3 sequence: CASSSSEHSYNEQFF. CDR3 DNA: TGTGCCAGCAGCTCTAGCGAACACTCCTACAATGAGCAGTTCTTC.